This entry describes one T cell receptor (beta chain). Its antigen is not identified. These data come from a study of cytomegalovirus exposure and HLA in healthy donors. Findings and caveats of the study: Cytomegalovirus status was reportedly diagnosed by the classifier with high sensitivity and specificity. A list of roughly 160 TCR beta chains associated with cytomegalovirus was given. Later analysis revealed greater clonal expansion in HLA-associated TCR beta chains than in equally common others.

V shed 0 bases and J shed 0 bases, with 12 bases lying between them. This CDR3 region has 17 residues. Germline V lookup: CDR1 LGHNA, CDR2 YNFKEQ. PCR was performed using 60 Vbeta and 13 Jbeta primers. Original data processing: As a later analysis found, there were 70 million to 90 million unique TCR beta chains, of which approximately 10 million were shared. Data came from immunoSEQ multiplex PCR; TCRdb stores just in-frame clones and leaves some out. The DNA gave D and trimming, while V, J and clone size come from that table. The sample shows some 210,000 clones, 75% to 80% of them seen only once. The chain employs TRBV4-2 and TRBJ1-5, with TRBD1 as a possible D gene (5 bases). The receptor was derived from a woman aged 30 to 39 in good health and CMV-seropositive. The sample was PBMCs. The CDR3 DNA sequence: TGTGCCAGCAGCCAAGAACTGACAGTCTATAGCAATCAGCCCCAGCATTTT. The encoded protein is CASSQELTVYSNQPQHF.